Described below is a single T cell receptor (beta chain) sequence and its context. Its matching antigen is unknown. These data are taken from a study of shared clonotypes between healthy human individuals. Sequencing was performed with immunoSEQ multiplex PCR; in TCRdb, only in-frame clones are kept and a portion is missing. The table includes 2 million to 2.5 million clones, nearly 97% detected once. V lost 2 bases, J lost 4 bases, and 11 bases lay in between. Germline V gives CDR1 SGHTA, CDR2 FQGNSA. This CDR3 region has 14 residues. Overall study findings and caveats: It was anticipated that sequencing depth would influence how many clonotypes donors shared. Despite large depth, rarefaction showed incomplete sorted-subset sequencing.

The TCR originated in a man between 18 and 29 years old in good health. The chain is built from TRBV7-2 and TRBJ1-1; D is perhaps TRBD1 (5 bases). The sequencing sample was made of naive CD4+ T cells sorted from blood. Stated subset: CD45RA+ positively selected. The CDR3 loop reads CASSLNLRGTEAFF. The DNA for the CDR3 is TGTGCCAGCAGCTTAAACTTGAGGGGCACTGAAGCTTTCTTT.